The rows below give T cell receptor beta chains drawn from one sample of a study of blood T cell repertoires in COVID-19. Profiling relied on immunoSEQ multiplex PCR, and the TCRdb table lists in-frame clones only, not all of them. The profile shows around 120,000 clones, about 88% of them singletons. Sequencing was carried out using PBMCs or T cells enriched from blood (not recorded which). The receptor source for this set is a woman aged 50 to 60 who had recovered from COVID-19. The CDR3 runs from the conserved cysteine through the conserved F or W. The D gene is left open where the match is weak. Only part of the rows carry a size: once, few, many, or a class if the clone is expanded.

J,size,V,D,DNA,CDR3
TRBJ1-6,once,TRBV6-5,-,TGTGCCAGCAGTTACCTCGGAGGGGAGTATTCACCCCTCCACTTT,CASSYLGGEYSPLHF
TRBJ1-5,few,TRBV19,TRBD1,TGTGCCAGTAGAGGGGACAGGGGGTACCAGCCCCAGCATTTT,CASRGDRGYQPQHF
TRBJ2-1,once,TRBV2,-,TGTGCCAGCAGTTACAGGGTTTACAATGAGCAGTTCTTC,CASSYRVYNEQFF
TRBJ2-2,-,TRBV7-2,-,TGTGCCAGCAGCTCGGGACAAACCACGAACACCGGGGAGCTGTTTTTT,CASSSGQTTNTGELFF
TRBJ2-7,once,TRBV10-2,TRBD1,TGCGCCAGCAGTACGGACAGGGGTGGCCTCGAGCAGTACTTC,CASSTDRGGLEQYF
TRBJ2-1,-,TRBV4-2,TRBD2,TGTGCCAGCAGCCAAGATTTGGGGGGGTCCTACAATGAGCAGTTCTTC,CASSQDLGGSYNEQFF
TRBJ2-3,-,TRBV19,-,TGTGCCAGTAGTATAGGCGGAGCAGATACGCAGTATTTT,CASSIGGADTQYF
TRBJ2-5,-,TRBV9,TRBD1,TGTGCCAGCAGCGTAGACAGGGGGCTTGAGACCCAGTACTTC,CASSVDRGLETQYF
TRBJ2-1,-,TRBV4-2,TRBD2,TGTGCCAGCAGCCAAGAAGCTACTAGCGATGAGCAGTTCTTC,CASSQEATSDEQFF
TRBJ2-3,-,TRBV24-1,-,TGTGCCACCAGTGAGAATAGCGGATACACAGATACGCAGTATTTT,CATSENSGYTDTQYF
TRBJ2-2,-,TRBV28,-,TGTGCCAGCAGTTTAGATCCGGGGGTAGCCACCGGGGAGCTGTTTTTT,CASSLDPGVATGELFF
TRBJ1-3,-,TRBV6-6,TRBD1,TGTGCCAGCAGTCCTCGGACAGGGACTGGGGCGGGAAACACCATATATTTT,CASSPRTGTGAGNTIYF
TRBJ2-3,-,TRBV27,-,TGTGCCAGCATCCACTTGGGAGCGGGTGGAGATACGCAGTATTTT,CASIHLGAGGDTQYF
TRBJ2-2,-,TRBV7-9,TRBD1,TGTGCCAGCAGCCCAGCAGACAGGGGCCTTTTAACCGGGGAGCTGTTTTTT,CASSPADRGLLTGELFF
TRBJ1-3,-,TRBV11-3,-,TGTGCCAGCAGCCTCAACGGGGGAAACACCATATATTTT,CASSLNGGNTIYF
TRBJ1-3,-,TRBV6-1,-,TGTGCCAGCAGTGAGACAGTCGGCTCTGGAAACACCATATATTTT,CASSETVGSGNTIYF
TRBJ2-3,-,TRBV30,-,TGTGCCTGGAGTTCCCGGGGTGCCGGTACGCAGTATTTT,CAWSSRGAGTQYF
TRBJ1-1,-,TRBV7-9,TRBD1,TGTGCCAGCAGCCCACAGGGGATGAACACTGAAGCTTTCTTT,CASSPQGMNTEAFF
TRBJ1-3,-,TRBV7-8,-,TGTGCCAGCAGCTTAGCGGCGGCCACTGGAAACACCATATATTTT,CASSLAAATGNTIYF
TRBJ1-3,few,TRBV6-5,-,TGTGCCAGCACCAGACAGAGCTCTGGAAACACCATATATTTT,CASTRQSSGNTIYF
TRBJ1-1,-,TRBV6-5,-,TGTGCCAGCAGTTACGGTCAGGGTGTAACTGAAGCTTTCTTT,CASSYGQGVTEAFF
TRBJ2-7,-,TRBV27,-,TGTGCCAGCTGGCGGGACAGACCCTACGAGCAGTACTTC,CASWRDRPYEQYF
TRBJ2-3,-,TRBV19,TRBD2,TGTGCCAGTAGTATAGGGTCTAGCGGGGATCTCACAGATACGCAGTATTTT,CASSIGSSGDLTDTQYF
TRBJ1-3,few,TRBV4-3,-,TGCGCCAGCAGCCAAGGCCACACGGAGGACACCATATATTTT,CASSQGHTEDTIYF
TRBJ2-3,-,TRBV3-1/TRBV3-2,-,TGTGCCAGCAGCCAAGACGGCACCCGGGTGGATACGCAGTATTTT,CASSQDGTRVDTQYF
TRBJ2-5,-,TRBV12-3/TRBV12-4,-,TGTGCCAGCAGTCCCGACAGGACCCAGTACTTC,CASSPDRTQYF
TRBJ2-3,-,TRBV5-1,-,-,CASSFGPGQNTDTQYF
TRBJ2-2,-,TRBV4-3,TRBD2,TGCGCCAGCAGCCAACGGACTAGAGTGGGTACCGGGGAGCTGTTTTTT,CASSQRTRVGTGELFF
TRBJ1-3,once,TRBV6-5,-,TGTGCCAGCAGTCCGACAGACTCTGGAAACACCATATATTTT,CASSPTDSGNTIYF
TRBJ1-3,-,TRBV13,-,TGTGCCAGCAGCTTAGACCGGGGCTCTGGAAACACCATATATTTT,CASSLDRGSGNTIYF
TRBJ2-7,few,TRBV7-2,TRBD2,TGTGCCAGCAGCTTTACTAGCGGGAGCGGGGAGTACTTC,CASSFTSGSGEYF
TRBJ1-3,-,TRBV2,-,TGTGCCAGCCAGCGTAGCTCTGGAAACACCATATATTTT,CASQRSSGNTIYF
TRBJ1-2,-,TRBV7-2,TRBD1,TGTGCCAGCAGCCCCGGACAGGCCGTTAACTATGGCTACACCTTC,CASSPGQAVNYGYTF
TRBJ1-2,-,TRBV11-1,-,TGTGCCAGCAGCGCAGGAGGGAACTATGGCTACACCTTC,CASSAGGNYGYTF
TRBJ2-5,-,TRBV28,-,TGTGCCAGCAGTTTTTCTTGGCCCGGGGTGAGCGGTGAGACCCAGTACTTC,CASSFSWPGVSGETQYF
TRBJ2-1,-,TRBV18,-,TGTGCCAGCTCACTCTCGACAGGCTACAATGAGCAGTTCTTC,CASSLSTGYNEQFF
TRBJ1-2,-,TRBV7-2,TRBD1,TGTGCCAGCAGCTCGAACCGACAGGGTAACTACACCTTC,CASSSNRQGNYTF
TRBJ1-5,-,TRBV4-1,-,TGCGCCAGCAGCTTTGGGGGCGCAAATCAGCCCCAGCATTTT,CASSFGGANQPQHF
TRBJ2-3,-,TRBV19,-,TGTGCCAGTTCTAGTTCCGTAGGGGATGGCATGGAAGATACGCAGTATTTT,CASSSSVGDGMEDTQYF
TRBJ1-2,-,TRBV24-1,-,TGTGCCACCAGTTACAAGGGGCAAAGTAACTATGGCTACACCTTC,CATSYKGQSNYGYTF
TRBJ2-1,-,TRBV27,TRBD2,TGTGCCAGCAGTTTAGGATGGGGGGGACTGGATGAGCAGTTCTTC,CASSLGWGGLDEQFF
TRBJ2-2,few,TRBV7-9,-,TGTGCCAGTAGGGAGGGGGTCGCGAACACCGGGGAGCTGTTTTTT,CASREGVANTGELFF
TRBJ2-7,-,TRBV7-2,TRBD1,TGTGCCAGCAGGGACCCGGGACAGGGGGGGGAGCAGTACTTC,CASRDPGQGGEQYF
TRBJ1-5,-,TRBV6-5,-,TGTGCCAGCATCGCAGACAGGAATAGCAATCAGCCCCAGCATTTT,CASIADRNSNQPQHF
TRBJ2-3,-,TRBV7-6,TRBD2,TGTGCCAGCAGCTTAGCGGTTGTTTGGACTAGCGGGGTTGCAGATACGCAGTATTTT,CASSLAVVWTSGVADTQYF
TRBJ1-1,-,TRBV7-2,TRBD1,TGTGCCAGCAGCTTAGACTTCCAGGGGGCCACTGAAGCTTTCTTT,CASSLDFQGATEAFF
TRBJ1-3,-,TRBV19,-,TGTGCCAGTAGTAAGTTGGCCCAAAGCTCTGGAAACACCATATATTTT,CASSKLAQSSGNTIYF
TRBJ1-6,few,TRBV4-1,TRBD1,TGCGCCAGCAGCGCTTTTTGGACAGGCCTGGATTCACCCCTCCACTTT,CASSAFWTGLDSPLHF
TRBJ2-1,once,TRBV3-1/TRBV3-2,TRBD2,TGTGCCAGCAGCCAAGAGGCTAGCGGGGTTAATGAGCAGTTCTTC,CASSQEASGVNEQFF
TRBJ1-5,-,TRBV12-3/TRBV12-4,-,TGTGCCAGCAGTTTAATGCGTCAGCCCCAGCATTTT,CASSLMRQPQHF
TRBJ1-6,few,TRBV6-5,-,TGTGCCAGCAGGATGAGCTCCTATAATTCACCCCTCCACTTT,CASRMSSYNSPLHF
TRBJ2-7,-,TRBV7-6,TRBD2,TGTGCCAGCAGCTTAGCGAGCGGGGGGGCGTCCTACGAGCAGTACTTC,CASSLASGGASYEQYF
TRBJ2-3,-,TRBV10-1,TRBD2,TGCGCCAGCAGTGTTACTAGCGGGGGGACCACAGATACGCAGTATTTT,CASSVTSGGTTDTQYF
TRBJ1-5,few,TRBV10-3,-,TGTGCCATCAGTGATTCGGGCAATCAGCCCCAGCATTTT,CAISDSGNQPQHF
TRBJ1-3,-,TRBV6-5,-,TGTGCCAGCACCCTAGGGGGCTCTGGAAACACCATATATTTT,CASTLGGSGNTIYF
TRBJ1-2,-,TRBV6-6,TRBD1,TGTGCCAGCAGCCCCGCAGGGGGCCAGGGCTATGGCTACACCTTC,CASSPAGGQGYGYTF
TRBJ1-5,-,TRBV23-1,TRBD1,TGCGCCACAGAAGCACAGGGGTGGCAGCCCCAGCATTTT,CATEAQGWQPQHF
TRBJ2-2,-,TRBV6-1,TRBD1,TGTGCCAGCAGTGAACTGGGACAGTCCGGGGAGCTGTTTTTT,CASSELGQSGELFF
TRBJ2-5,once,TRBV11-2,TRBD2,TGTGCCAGCAGCTTATTCGGAAGCGGGGGGGCAGGAGAGACCCAGTACTTC,CASSLFGSGGAGETQYF